This TCR beta chain is drawn from a study of blood T cell repertoires in COVID-19. V was pared by 1 base and J by 5 bases, with 8 bases between. The CDR3 spans 13 residues. CDR1 and CDR2 from the germline V gene are MGHRA and YSYEKL. This table comes from immunoSEQ multiplex PCR, and its TCRdb copy is limited to in-frame clones, with some not included. Of about 40,000 clones detected, roughly three quarters appear once; the ten largest clones hold about 28%. The source is a man of 80 years or more with acute or convalescent COVID-19. The sample was peripheral blood. The genes are TRBV4-1 and TRBJ2-5; possibly TRBD1 for D (5 bases). This CDR3 is CASSQAGRETQYF. CDR3 coding DNA: TGCGCCAGCAGCCAAGCAGGGCGGGAGACCCAGTACTTC.